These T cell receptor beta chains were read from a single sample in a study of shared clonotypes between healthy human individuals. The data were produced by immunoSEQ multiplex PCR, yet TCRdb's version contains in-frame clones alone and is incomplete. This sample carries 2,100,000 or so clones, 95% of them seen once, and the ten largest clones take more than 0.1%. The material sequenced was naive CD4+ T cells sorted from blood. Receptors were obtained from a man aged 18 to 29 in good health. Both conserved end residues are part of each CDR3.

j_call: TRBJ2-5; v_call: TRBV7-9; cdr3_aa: CASSSLRGQETQYF
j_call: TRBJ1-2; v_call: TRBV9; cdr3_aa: CASSVDRGANYGYTF
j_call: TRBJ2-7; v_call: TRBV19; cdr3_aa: CASSIGTGDPYEQYF
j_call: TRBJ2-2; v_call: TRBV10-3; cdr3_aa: CAISESTLTGELFF
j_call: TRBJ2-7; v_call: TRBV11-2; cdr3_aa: CASSSWGEGIEQYF
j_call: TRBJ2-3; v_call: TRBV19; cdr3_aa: CASSIGLAGPYTDTQYF
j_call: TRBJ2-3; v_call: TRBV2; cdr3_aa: CASPPPSTDTQYF
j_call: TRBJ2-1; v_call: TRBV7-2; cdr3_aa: CASSLGPASSYNEQFF
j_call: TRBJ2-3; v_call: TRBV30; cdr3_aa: CAWSHTTTSGVGTQYF
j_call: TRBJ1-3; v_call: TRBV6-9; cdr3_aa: CASSPGQHSGNTIYF
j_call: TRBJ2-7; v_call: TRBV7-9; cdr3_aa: CASSLPPGRADPYEQYF
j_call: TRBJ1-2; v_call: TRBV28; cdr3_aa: CASSLRDNYGYTF
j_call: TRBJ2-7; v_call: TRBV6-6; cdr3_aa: CASRNEGGYEQYF
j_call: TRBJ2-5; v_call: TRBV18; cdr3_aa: CASSLLTSNRPETQYF
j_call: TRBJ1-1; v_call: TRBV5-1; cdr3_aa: CASSPRQSNTEAFF
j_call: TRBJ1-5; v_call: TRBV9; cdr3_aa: CASSVGWDGSNQPQHF
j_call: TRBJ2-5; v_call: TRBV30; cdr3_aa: CAWSAEETQYF
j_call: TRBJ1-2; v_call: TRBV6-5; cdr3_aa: CASRRGRGQDYGYTF
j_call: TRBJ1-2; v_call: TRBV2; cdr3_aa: CASSGGQGRGYGYTF
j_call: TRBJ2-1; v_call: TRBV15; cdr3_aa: CATRADRASYNEQFF
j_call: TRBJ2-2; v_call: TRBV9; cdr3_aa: CASSVGRTDTGELFF
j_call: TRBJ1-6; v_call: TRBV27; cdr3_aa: CASSLVSGSPLHF
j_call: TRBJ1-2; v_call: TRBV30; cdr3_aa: CAWTLQLGDGYTF
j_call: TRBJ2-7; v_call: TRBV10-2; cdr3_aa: CASRSGTGEYEQYF
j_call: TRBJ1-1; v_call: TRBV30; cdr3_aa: CAWSVLLPYTEAFF
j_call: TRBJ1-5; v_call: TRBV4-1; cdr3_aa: CASSQEARAYSNQPQHF
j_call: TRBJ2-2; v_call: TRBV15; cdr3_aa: CATSRDLFGTYTGELFF
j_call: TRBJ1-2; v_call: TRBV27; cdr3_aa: CASSFLSLGSGGYTF
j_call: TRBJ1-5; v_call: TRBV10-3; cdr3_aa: CAISVGAREPQHF
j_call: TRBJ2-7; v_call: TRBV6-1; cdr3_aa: CASSVGISYEQYF
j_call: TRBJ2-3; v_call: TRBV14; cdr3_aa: CASSPFQANTQYF
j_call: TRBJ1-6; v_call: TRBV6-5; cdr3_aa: CASSYSTPSPLHF
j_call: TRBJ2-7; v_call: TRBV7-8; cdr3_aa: CASSLGGLAVPYEQYF
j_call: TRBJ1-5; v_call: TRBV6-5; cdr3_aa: CASSPSGTNQPQHF
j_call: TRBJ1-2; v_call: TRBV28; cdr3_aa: CASSLGTTDGYTF
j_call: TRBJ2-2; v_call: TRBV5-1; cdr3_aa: CASSPTGTGFTGELFF
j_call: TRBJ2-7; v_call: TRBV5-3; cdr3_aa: CARSLGTSGGPYEQYF
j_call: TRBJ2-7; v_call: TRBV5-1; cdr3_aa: CASSLAVGVEGEQYF
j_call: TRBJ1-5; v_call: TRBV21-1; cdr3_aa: CASRRSRQGNQPQHF
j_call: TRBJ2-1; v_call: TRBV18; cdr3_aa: CASSPPSTGGDEQFF
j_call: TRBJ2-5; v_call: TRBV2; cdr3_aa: CASSEQGRGETQYF
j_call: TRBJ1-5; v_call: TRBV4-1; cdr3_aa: CASSQSLGQGMPQHF
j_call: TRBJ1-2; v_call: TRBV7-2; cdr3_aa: CASSGTSGQGADYGYTF
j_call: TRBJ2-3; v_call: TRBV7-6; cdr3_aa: CASSLYGTASTDTQYF
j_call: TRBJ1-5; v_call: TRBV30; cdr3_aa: CAWSWGRLDQPQHF
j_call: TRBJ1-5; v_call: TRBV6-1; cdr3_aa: CASSARQAYSNQPQHF
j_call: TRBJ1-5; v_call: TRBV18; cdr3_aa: CASSPDRVIPNQPQHF
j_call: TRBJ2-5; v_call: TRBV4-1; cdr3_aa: CASSQVGLDQETQYF
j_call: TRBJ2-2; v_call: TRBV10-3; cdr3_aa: CAISEYGGETGELFF
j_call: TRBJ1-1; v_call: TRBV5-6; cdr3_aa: CASSLSPGTGTNTEAFF
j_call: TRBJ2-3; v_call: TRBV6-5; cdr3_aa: CASRRLDTQYF
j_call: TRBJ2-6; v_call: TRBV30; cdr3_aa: CAWSVLAGRANVLTF
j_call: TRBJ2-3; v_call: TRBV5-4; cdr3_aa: CASSTKREGSTDTQYF
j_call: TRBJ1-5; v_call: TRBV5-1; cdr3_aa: CASSLELGPNQPQHF
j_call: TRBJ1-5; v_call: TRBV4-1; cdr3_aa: CASSQERQKQPQHF